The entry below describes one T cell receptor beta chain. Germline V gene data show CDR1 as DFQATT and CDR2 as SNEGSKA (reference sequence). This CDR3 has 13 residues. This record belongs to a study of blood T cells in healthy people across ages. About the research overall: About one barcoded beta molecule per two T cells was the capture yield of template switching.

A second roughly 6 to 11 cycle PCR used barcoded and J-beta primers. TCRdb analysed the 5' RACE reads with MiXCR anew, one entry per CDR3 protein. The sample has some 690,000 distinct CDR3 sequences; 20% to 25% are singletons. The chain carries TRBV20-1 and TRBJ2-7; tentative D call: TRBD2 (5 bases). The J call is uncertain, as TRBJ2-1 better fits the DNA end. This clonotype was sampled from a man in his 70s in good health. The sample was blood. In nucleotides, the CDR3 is TGCAGTGCAAGCGGTAGGGTCTGGGATGAGCAGTTCTTC. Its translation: CSASGRVWDEQFF.